This TCR beta chain was identified in a study of cytomegalovirus exposure and HLA in healthy donors. The germline V gene has CDR1 MNHNS and CDR2 SASEGT. V lost 4 bases and J 5 bases, leaving 21 bases between the germline ends. This CDR3 region has 17 residues. Findings and caveats of the study: Later analysis suggested links between common viral pathogens and several top significant clusters.

PCR employed 60 Vbeta and 13 Jbeta primers. The data were produced by immunoSEQ multiplex PCR, yet TCRdb's version contains in-frame clones alone and is incomplete. The sample carries tens of thousands of clones, about 67% recorded once. In this sample, this clone turned up a few times. As yet, its antigen is unknown. The sequenced sample consisted of PBMCs. This rearrangement joins TRBV6-1 to TRBJ1-5; maybe TRBD1 (6 bases). The origin of this receptor is a man aged 30 to 45 in good health and CMV-seronegative. This CDR3 is CASSGGAGAGFDQPQHF. As DNA, the CDR3 is TGTGCCAGCAGTGGTGGTGCGGGGGCGGGTTTTGATCAGCCCCAGCATTTT.